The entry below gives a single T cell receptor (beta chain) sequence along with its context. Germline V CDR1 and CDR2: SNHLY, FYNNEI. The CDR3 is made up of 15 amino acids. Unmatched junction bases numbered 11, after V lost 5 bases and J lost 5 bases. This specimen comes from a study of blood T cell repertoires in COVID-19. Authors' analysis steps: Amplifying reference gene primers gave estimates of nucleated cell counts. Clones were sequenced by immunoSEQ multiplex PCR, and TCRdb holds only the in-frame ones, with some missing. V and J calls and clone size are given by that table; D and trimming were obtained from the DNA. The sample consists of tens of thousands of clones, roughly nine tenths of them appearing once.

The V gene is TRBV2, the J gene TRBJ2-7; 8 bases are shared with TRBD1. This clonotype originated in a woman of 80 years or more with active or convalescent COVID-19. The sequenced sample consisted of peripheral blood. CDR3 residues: CASSYPRDRGNEQYF. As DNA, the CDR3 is TGTGCCAGCAGTTACCCCCGAGACAGGGGTAACGAGCAGTACTTC.